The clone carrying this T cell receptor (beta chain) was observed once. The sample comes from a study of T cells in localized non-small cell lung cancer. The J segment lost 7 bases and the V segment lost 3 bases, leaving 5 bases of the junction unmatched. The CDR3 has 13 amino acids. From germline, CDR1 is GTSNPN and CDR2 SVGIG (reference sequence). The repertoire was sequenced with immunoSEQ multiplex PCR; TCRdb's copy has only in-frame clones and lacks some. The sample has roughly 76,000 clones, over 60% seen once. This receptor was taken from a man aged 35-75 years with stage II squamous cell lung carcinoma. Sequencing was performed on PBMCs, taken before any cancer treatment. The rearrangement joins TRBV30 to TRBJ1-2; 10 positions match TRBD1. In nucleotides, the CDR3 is TGTGCCTGGAGGCTGACAGGGGGCTCTGGCTACACCTTC. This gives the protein CAWRLTGGSGYTF.